The 27 T cell receptor beta chains below come from one sample, sequenced in a study of T cells in pancreatic ductal adenocarcinoma. TCRdb's table, derived via immunoSEQ multiplex PCR, lists solely in-frame clones and lacks some. The sample has approximately 97,000 clones, nearly 95% seen once. Selected pancreatic ductal adenocarcinoma patients had undergone surgery without neoadjuvant therapy. The sample consisted of PBMCs. The receptors were sampled from a human donor with pancreatic ductal adenocarcinoma.

The chain carries TRBV5-8 and TRBJ2-3; 7 nucleotides line up with TRBD1. Germline V gene data show CDR1 as SGHTS and CDR2 as YDEGEE. CDR3 size: 15 residues. V shed 0 bases, J shed 3 bases, and the junction held 4 bases outside the gene matches. CDR3: CASSLVRGQTDTQYF. The CDR3 DNA follows: TGTGCCAGCAGCTTGGTAAGGGGACAGACAGATACGCAGTATTTT.

DNA for the CDR3: TGCGCCAGCAGCCCCCTGCAGGGGGCGGCTGGGGCCAACGTCCTGACTTTC. Translated: CASSPLQGAAGANVLTF. The gene calls are TRBV5-1 and TRBJ2-6; 8 bases are shared with TRBD1. The V gene's germline CDR1 is SGHRS and CDR2 YFSETQ. The length of the CDR3 is 17 residues. With 4 bases clipped from V and 2 bases from J, the junction kept 8 bases outside the gene matches.

V usage is TRBV27 and J usage is TRBJ1-1; D possibly corresponds to TRBD1 (5 bases). CDR1 is MNHEY, CDR2 SMNVEV, per germline (reference sequence). The CDR3 is made up of 15 amino acids. The V gene lost 2 bases and the J gene lost 6 bases, with 16 bases spanning the gap. This chain's CDR3 is CASSLTTSGRPEAFF. The CDR3, as DNA: TGTGCCAGCAGTTTAACGACTTCAGGGCGGCCTGAAGCTTTCTTT.

The chain employs TRBV18 and TRBJ1-2; 8 positions agree with TRBD1. Germline assignment: CDR1 KGHSH and CDR2 LQKENI. Losses at the gene ends were 4 bases for V and 3 bases for J; bases not matched to a gene: 7. This CDR3 has 15 residues. CDR3 sequence: CASSLGQGRDYGYTF. DNA of the CDR3: TGTGCCAGCTCACTCGGACAGGGTAGAGACTATGGCTACACCTTC.

In DNA, the CDR3 is TGTGCCAGCACAGGTCCCCCCTACAATGAGCAGTTCTTC. Amino acid sequence: CASTGPPYNEQFF. V is TRBV7-3 and J is TRBJ2-1; D unresolved. The length of the CDR3 is 13 residues. Germline V gives CDR1 SGHTA, CDR2 FQGTGA. Trimming cost V 7 bases and J 2 bases, with 9 bases left between them.

The rearrangement links TRBV11-2 to TRBJ2-3, with D possibly being TRBD1 (6 bases). Germline V gene lookup returns CDR1 SGHAT and CDR2 FQNNGV. This CDR3 region has 14 residues. Trimming took 5 bases from V and 4 from J, leaving 13 bases between them. CDR3 sequence: CASSQQGRADTQYF. CDR3 nucleotides: TGTGCCAGCAGCCAACAGGGAAGAGCAGATACGCAGTATTTT.

The chain recombines TRBV28 with TRBJ2-7; D possibly corresponds to TRBD1 (5 bases). Germline assignment: CDR1 MDHEN and CDR2 SYDVKM. The CDR3 contains 17 residues. The V end was cut by 6 bases, the J end by 2 bases, with 23 bases between. The CDR3 DNA sequence: TGTGCCAGCAGCCCCCCCCGCCGACAGATAATAGCCTACGAGCAGTACTTC. This encodes CASSPPRRQIIAYEQYF.

The chain joins TRBV5-6 to TRBJ2-2, with a weak D call TRBD1 (5 bases). Germline V gene data show CDR1 as SGHDT and CDR2 as YYEEEE. This CDR3 is built from 17 residues. V was shortened by 2 bases and J by 3 bases, with 17 bases between the two germline ends. The CDR3 loop is CASSLLRQGSHTGELFF. CDR3 DNA: TGTGCCAGCAGCTTACTACGGCAGGGTAGTCACACCGGGGAGCTGTTTTTT.

The chain links TRBV27 to TRBJ2-7; perhaps TRBD2 as D (6 bases). The CDR3 spans 14 residues. V shed 3 bases and J shed 2 bases, with 11 bases lying between them. The V gene's germline CDR1 is MNHEY and CDR2 SMNVEV (reference sequence). This CDR3 is CASSFGGGTYEQYF. DNA of the CDR3: TGTGCCAGCAGTTTCGGGGGAGGAACCTACGAGCAGTACTTC.

V is TRBV6-1 and J is TRBJ2-1; TRBD2 agrees at 9 bases. The ends lost 7 bases at V and 15 bases at J; junction bases unmatched: 10. The CDR3 is made up of 12 amino acids. From germline, CDR1 is MNHNS and CDR2 SASEGT. Here the CDR3 DNA reads TGTGCCAGCACCGACCCGGGACTAGCTCTGTTCTTC. Translating gives CASTDPGLALFF.

This clone was detected once. V usage is TRBV6-6 and J usage is TRBJ2-1, with 8 bases that match TRBD2. Germline CDR1 is MNHNY and CDR2 is SVGAGI (reference sequence). CDR3 length: 14 amino acids. The J segment lost 7 bases and the V segment lost 6 bases, leaving 8 bases of the junction unmatched. CDR3 nucleotide sequence: TGTGCCAGCAGGGAGCGGGAGTTAGGGAATGAGCAGTTCTTC. Amino acid sequence: CASRERELGNEQFF.

The chain has TRBV28 and TRBJ2-3, with 10 bases identical to TRBD2. This CDR3 region has 16 residues. Trimming at V came to 6 bases and at J to 4 bases, leaving 10 bases not matched to a gene. From germline, CDR1 is MDHEN and CDR2 SYDVKM. The CDR3 loop reads CASRFKLAGLSDTQYF. The CDR3 DNA sequence: TGTGCCAGCAGGTTTAAACTAGCGGGATTGTCAGATACGCAGTATTTT. Combining the CDR3 with reference TRBV28 and TRBJ2-3 gives the whole variable domain DVKVTQSSRYLVKRTGEKVFLECVQDMDHENMFWYRQDPGLGLRLIYFSYDVKMKEKGDIPEGYSVSREKKERFSLILESASTNQTSMYLCASRFKLAGLSDTQYFGPGTRLTVL.

CDR3 DNA: TGTGCCAGCTCACCAGACAGGATCCAAGGAAACACCATATATTTT. Protein sequence: CASSPDRIQGNTIYF. V usage is TRBV18 and J usage is TRBJ1-3; possibly TRBD1 for D (6 bases). The germline CDR1 and CDR2 sequences are KGHSH and LQKENI. Between the trimmed V and J ends, which lost 2 bases and 4 bases, there was a span of 12 bases. The length of the CDR3 is 15 residues.

This chain uses TRBV19 with TRBJ2-2; D is possibly TRBD2 (5 bases). V dropped 5 bases and J dropped 4 bases, with 14 bases sitting between them. Per the germline V gene, CDR1 is LNHDA and CDR2 is SQIVND (reference sequence). The CDR3 consists of 15 residues. Here the CDR3 DNA reads TGTGCCAGTAGTCCCCGACGGGATCTCACCGGGGAGCTGTTTTTT. Protein sequence: CASSPRRDLTGELFF.

The J gene is TRBJ2-7, the V gene TRBV14; D ambiguous. Germline loops: CDR1 SGHDN, CDR2 FVKESK. The CDR3 has 14 amino acids. V was cut by 4 bases and J by 0 bases, with 10 bases left in between. This CDR3 reads CASSPPLGSYEQYF. As DNA, the CDR3 is TGTGCCAGCAGCCCCCCCCTAGGCTCCTACGAGCAGTACTTC.

This chain connects TRBV28 to TRBJ1-5, with 9 bases lining up with TRBD1. With V trimmed by 6 bases and J by 5 bases, 8 bases remained unmatched. This CDR3 has 15 amino acids. Per germline, CDR1 MDHEN and CDR2 SYDVKM. CDR3 in DNA: TGTGCCAGCAGCCCGGAGGGACAGGGTCATCAGCCCCAGCATTTT. It is translated as CASSPEGQGHQPQHF.

The chain employs TRBV7-2 and TRBJ2-6; no clear D gene. The CDR3 covers 15 residues. V lost 4 bases and J 1 base, leaving 8 bases between the germline ends. Germline V gives CDR1 SGHTA, CDR2 FQGNSA. The CDR3 protein is CASSSVLSGANVLTF. The DNA for the CDR3 is TGTGCCAGCAGCTCTGTCTTATCTGGGGCCAACGTCCTGACTTTC.

This chain links TRBV28 with TRBJ2-2; 10 bases match TRBD1. CDR3 size: 16 residues. Germline V gene sequence: CDR1 MDHEN, CDR2 SYDVKM. The junction had 9 bases not matched to a gene; V was cut back by 5 bases and J by 6 bases. The CDR3 region is CASSRLGTGVAGELFF. DNA for the CDR3: TGTGCCAGCAGTAGGCTAGGGACAGGGGTAGCCGGGGAGCTGTTTTTT.

The genes are TRBV6-1 and TRBJ1-5; a weak D match, TRBD1 (6 bases). Germline CDR1 reads MNHNS; CDR2 reads SASEGT. Trimming removed 2 bases from V and 5 bases from J, with 25 bases in between. CDR3 length: 19 residues. The CDR3 nucleotides read TGTGCCAGCAGTGAAACTGGTGGTGTTGTAGCGGGGGCTCATCAGCCCCAGCATTTT. Protein: CASSETGGVVAGAHQPQHF.

The J gene is TRBJ2-1, the V gene TRBV7-3; 7 bases align to TRBD2. The germline V gene has CDR1 SGHTA and CDR2 FQGTGA. CDR3 size: 12 residues. V shed 2 bases, J shed 8 bases, and the junction held 0 bases outside the gene matches. CDR3 bases: TGTGCCAGCAGCTTAGGGGGGGATGAGCAGTTCTTC. Amino acid sequence: CASSLGGDEQFF. Complete variable domain (other parts from reference TRBV7-3 and TRBJ2-1): GAGVSQTPSNKVTEKGKYVELRCDPISGHTALYWYRQSLGQGPEFLIYFQGTGAADDSGLPNDRFFAVRPEGSVSTLKIQRTERGDSAVYLCASSLGGDEQFFGPGTRLTVL.

The V and J genes are TRBV28 and TRBJ1-5; 10 nucleotides match TRBD1. Germline lookup yields CDR1 MDHEN and CDR2 SYDVKM. V shed 7 bases and J 4 bases; nucleotides not matched to a gene: 7. The CDR3 extends over 15 amino acids. DNA for the CDR3: TGTGCCAGCAAGTTTACGGGACAGGGGAATCAGCCCCAGCATTTT. It yields the protein CASKFTGQGNQPQHF.

The count of this clone is one. The gene calls are TRBV6-5 and TRBJ2-7; a weak D match, TRBD1 (6 bases). V was shortened by 6 bases and J by 4 bases, with 16 bases between the two germline ends. The CDR3 is 14 residues long. Germline V lookup: CDR1 MNHEY, CDR2 SVGAGI. CDR3 protein: CASRSGVTGYEQYF. The CDR3 DNA follows: TGTGCCAGCAGGTCCGGGGTTACAGGGTACGAGCAGTACTTC.

The chain links TRBV29-1 to TRBJ2-7; 12 bases are a match to TRBD2. Unmatched junction bases numbered 3, after V lost 0 bases and J lost 0 bases. This CDR3 spans 16 amino acids. CDR1 SQVTM and CDR2 ANQGSEA come from the germline V gene. The CDR3 sequence is CSVEELAGGRSYEQYF. CDR3 nucleotides: TGCAGCGTTGAAGAACTAGCGGGAGGTCGCTCCTACGAGCAGTACTTC.

V and J are TRBV6-1 and TRBJ1-2, with 10 bases aligning to TRBD1. The CDR3 length is 14 residues. J gave up 2 bases and V 6 bases, and 3 bases lay outside the gene matches. CDR1 MNHNS and CDR2 SASEGT come from the germline V gene. Written as DNA, the CDR3 is TGTGCCAGCAGGGACAGGGGGGAGAACTATGGCTACACCTTC. Encoded protein: CASRDRGENYGYTF.

The chain carries TRBV19 and TRBJ1-1, with 7 bases matching TRBD1. V shed 4 bases, J shed 2 bases, and the junction held 4 bases outside the gene matches. The CDR3 covers 14 residues. The V gene's germline CDR1 is LNHDA and CDR2 SQIVND (reference sequence). The CDR3 spells CASSRDRRNTEAFF. The CDR3 nucleotides read TGTGCCAGTAGTAGGGACAGACGAAACACTGAAGCTTTCTTT.

The J gene is TRBJ1-2, the V gene TRBV6-5; TRBD1 might be the D (5 bases). CDR1 MNHEY and CDR2 SVGAGI come from the germline V gene. This CDR3 is built from 13 residues. Trimming removed 6 bases from V and 4 bases from J, with 12 bases in between. CDR3 coding DNA: TGTGCCAGCAGAACGACAGTCACCTATGGCTACACCTTC. Translation gives CASRTTVTYGYTF.

The chain has TRBV19 and TRBJ1-3, with a tentative D call TRBD1 (6 bases). In germline, CDR1 is LNHDA, CDR2 SQIVND (reference sequence). With 5 bases removed from V and 2 bases from J, the gap between germline ends came to 10 bases. This CDR3 has 14 residues. The CDR3: CASSEGTTGNTIYF. The CDR3 region has the DNA TGTGCCAGTAGTGAAGGGACAACTGGAAACACCATATATTTT.